The clone carrying this T cell receptor beta chain has more than one count but fewer than ten. This record belongs to a study of cytomegalovirus exposure and HLA in healthy donors. Study at large: The same platform used for the approximately 670 first-cohort repertoires was also used for the 95 to 150 validation repertoires, as a later analysis reported.

Germline-derived CDR1 and CDR2 are SGHAT and FQDESV (reference sequence). The CDR3 has 15 residues. J lost 8 bases, V lost 1 base, and 8 bases had no gene match. The table came from immunoSEQ multiplex PCR; TCRdb's copy has only in-frame clones and leaves some out. The sample contains 200,000 to 250,000 clones, about 90% of which appear only once. The sequence was obtained from a woman younger than 30 in good health and CMV-seronegative. V gene TRBV11-1 combines with J gene TRBJ2-3; TRBD1 matches 8 bases. The sample was PBMCs. CDR3 coding DNA: TGTGCCAGCAGCTTAGAACAGGGGGACCGTGGTACGCAGTATTTT. Its translation is CASSLEQGDRGTQYF. The variable domain in full, completed from reference TRBV11-1 and TRBJ2-3, reads EAEVAQSPRYKITEKSQAVAFWCDPISGHATLYWYRQILGQGPELLVQFQDESVVDDSQLPKDRFSAERLKGVDSTLKIQPAELGDSAMYLCASSLEQGDRGTQYFGPGTRLTVL.